Presented here are 5 T cell receptor beta chains from one specimen sequenced in a study of OX40 agonist ivuxolimab in advanced cancers. Profiled with immunoSEQ multiplex PCR; TCRdb holds only in-frame clones, not every one. The table has 25,000 to 30,000 clones, more than 65% seen once. Sequenced here: CD4+ or CD8+ T cells sorted from blood, sampled in a trial of the OX40 agonist ivuxolimab. The origin of the receptors is an adult with an advanced solid tumor such as melanoma, head and neck, liver or kidney cancer.

In its sample, this clone ranks as medium-sized (0.01 to 0.1%). The gene calls are TRBV2 and TRBJ2-2; 12 nucleotides align to TRBD2. After removal of 6 bases from V and 1 base from J, the junction contained 3 bases not matched to a gene. Germline V gene data show CDR1 as SNHLY and CDR2 as FYNNEI. The CDR3 sequence is 16 residues long. CDR3 sequence (DNA): TGTGCCAGCAGCTTGGGACTAGCGGGGAACACCGGGGAGCTGTTTTTT. Its protein product is CASSLGLAGNTGELFF.

The V and J genes are TRBV10-3 and TRBJ1-1; TRBD1 is a possible D gene (5 bases). The V gene's germline CDR1 is ENHRY and CDR2 SYGVKD. Trimming took off 3 bases at V and 4 bases at J, with 15 bases between the two ends. The CDR3 loop spans 15 amino acids. This CDR3 reads CAISEYRDRGTEAFF. The DNA for the CDR3 is TGTGCCATCAGTGAATACCGGGACCGAGGCACTGAAGCTTTCTTT.

There are a few counts of this clone. The rearrangement uses TRBV19 and TRBJ1-1; D ambiguous. CDR3 size: 12 residues. Germline CDR1 is LNHDA and CDR2 is SQIVND (reference sequence). Trimming took 3 bases from V and 4 from J, leaving 6 bases between them. The CDR3 loop is CASSIGLTEAFF. The DNA of the CDR3 is TGTGCCAGTAGTATTGGTCTCACTGAAGCTTTCTTT.

A note on this clone: Other DNA sequences of this sample code for an identical CDR3. V usage is TRBV11-2 and J usage is TRBJ2-1, with D hard to call. Germline V gene data show CDR1 as SGHAT and CDR2 as FQNNGV. Trimming pared 1 base from V and 9 bases from J, leaving 7 bases between. This CDR3 has 12 amino acids. The CDR3 reads CASSLGGVEQFF. The CDR3 DNA reads as TGTGCCAGCAGCTTAGGTGGGGTTGAGCAGTTCTTC.

The chain recombines TRBV7-3 with TRBJ2-7; maybe TRBD1 (5 bases). The CDR3 extends over 15 amino acids. Trimming removed 2 bases at V and 3 bases at J, with 14 bases between. Germline CDR1 reads SGHTA; CDR2 reads FQGTGA. This CDR3 reads CASSLASDTYYEQYF. The CDR3, as DNA: TGTGCCAGCAGCTTAGCGTCGGACACTTACTACGAGCAGTACTTC.